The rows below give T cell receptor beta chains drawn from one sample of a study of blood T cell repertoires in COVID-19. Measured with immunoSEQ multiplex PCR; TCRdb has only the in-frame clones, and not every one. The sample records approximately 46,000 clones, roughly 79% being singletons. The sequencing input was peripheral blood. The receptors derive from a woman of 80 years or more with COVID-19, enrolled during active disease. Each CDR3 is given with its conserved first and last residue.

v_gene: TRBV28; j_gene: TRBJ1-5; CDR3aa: CASSSLHHRGRGQPQHF
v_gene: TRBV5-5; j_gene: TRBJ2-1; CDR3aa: CASSLAHLGPNNEQFF
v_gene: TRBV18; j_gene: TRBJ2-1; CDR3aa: CASSPYWTRYNEQFF
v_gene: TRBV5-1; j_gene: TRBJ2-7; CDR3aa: CASSLELVSYEQYF
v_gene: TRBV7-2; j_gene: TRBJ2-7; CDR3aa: CASSRSLSGYEQYF
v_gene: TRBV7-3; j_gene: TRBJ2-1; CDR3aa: CASSFAGTSGYNEQFF
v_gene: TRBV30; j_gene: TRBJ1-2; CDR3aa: CAWSQQGYGYTF
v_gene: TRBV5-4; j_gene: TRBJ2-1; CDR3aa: CASSSGQSTYNEQFF
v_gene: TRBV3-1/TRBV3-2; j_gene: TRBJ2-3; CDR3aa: CASSPRQRTDTQYF
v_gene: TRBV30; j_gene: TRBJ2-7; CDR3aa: CAWTSSGGRGVDYEQYF
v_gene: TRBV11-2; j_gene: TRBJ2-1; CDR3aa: CASRPRVPGLAGPGNEQFF
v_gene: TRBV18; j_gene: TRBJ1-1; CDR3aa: CASSLQGGVNTEAFF
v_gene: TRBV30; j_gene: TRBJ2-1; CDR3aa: CAWSVRTGYNEQFF
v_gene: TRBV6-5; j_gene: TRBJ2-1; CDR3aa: CAGADRHNEQFF
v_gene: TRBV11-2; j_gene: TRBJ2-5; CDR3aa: CASSLGGLAGLKETQYF
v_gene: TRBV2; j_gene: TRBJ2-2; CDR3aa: CASSVASGRASGELFF
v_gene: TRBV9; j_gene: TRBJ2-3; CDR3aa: CASSVASSGSGSTDTQYF
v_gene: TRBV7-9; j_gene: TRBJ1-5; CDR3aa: CASSHRDTPMAQHF
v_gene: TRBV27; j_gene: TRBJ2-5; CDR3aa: CASSHRGLETQYF
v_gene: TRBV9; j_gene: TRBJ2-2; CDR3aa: CASSTRDRPPGELFF
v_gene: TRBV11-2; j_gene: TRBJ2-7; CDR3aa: CASSLEGGRGSYEQYF
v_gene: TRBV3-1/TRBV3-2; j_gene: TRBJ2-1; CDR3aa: CASSQDGKRGYNEQFF
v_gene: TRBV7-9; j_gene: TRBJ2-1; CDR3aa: CASSLGVAGEGEQFF
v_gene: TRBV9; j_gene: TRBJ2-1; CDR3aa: CASSVEVSGRASGEQFF
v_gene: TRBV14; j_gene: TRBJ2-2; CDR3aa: CASSGLAGPTGELFF
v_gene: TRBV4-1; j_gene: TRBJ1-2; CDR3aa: CASSPGWGEYGYTF
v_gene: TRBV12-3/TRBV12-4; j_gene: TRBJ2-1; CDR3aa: CASSLKAGEQFF
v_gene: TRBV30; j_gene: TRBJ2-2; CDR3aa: CAWRGAGGLTGELFF
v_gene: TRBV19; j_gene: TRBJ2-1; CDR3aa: CASRGSGSNEQFF
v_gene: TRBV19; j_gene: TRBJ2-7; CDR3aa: CASNTGDYEQYF
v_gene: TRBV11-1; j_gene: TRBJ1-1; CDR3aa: CASSLGENTEAFF